This T cell receptor (beta chain) was observed in a study of blood T cell repertoires in COVID-19. About the research overall: Sites across the United States, Italy and Spain contributed samples from acute and convalescent COVID-19. PBMCs, B-cell-depleted T cells, or T cells provided the cDNA or gDNA that made up the material.

Methods used by the authors: Reference gene primers were amplified, and this amplification served to estimate nucleated cell counts. Data came from immunoSEQ multiplex PCR; TCRdb stores just in-frame clones and leaves some out. V, J and clone size are those of that table, while D and trimming were read from the DNA. This table holds 35,000 or so clones, more than 85% found once. This receptor was obtained from a man aged 55 to 70 with active or convalescent COVID-19. Sequenced material: peripheral blood.

The CDR3 DNA reads TGTGCCAGCTCACCAAGGACTAGCTACAATGAGCAGTTCTTC. Protein product: CASSPRTSYNEQFF. The J gene is TRBJ2-1, the V gene TRBV18, with 7 nucleotides matching TRBD2. This CDR3 is built from 14 residues. V shed 2 bases and J 3 bases; nucleotides not matched to a gene: 1. CDR1 KGHSH and CDR2 LQKENI come from the germline V gene.